A selection of T cell receptor beta chains follows, all from one sample in a study of blood T cell repertoires in COVID-19. Here immunoSEQ multiplex PCR was the method, and the copy in TCRdb shows in-frame clones only, minus some. The table records about 95,000 clones, more than 65% of them present only once. Sequenced: peripheral blood. Every receptor here comes from a man older than 75 with active or convalescent COVID-19. Both conserved end residues are part of each CDR3. The D gene is left open where the match is weak. Only part of the rows carry a size: once, few, many, or a class if the clone is expanded.

.,TRBD2,TRBV27,TRBJ2-6,TGTGCCAGCAGTTTATTGGGTAGCGGGGGGGCCCCTGGGGCCAACGTCCTGACTTTC,CASSLLGSGGAPGANVLTF
.,.,TRBV6-5,TRBJ1-2,TGTGCCAGCAGGCCGGGTATGGCCTATGGCTACACCTTC,CASRPGMAYGYTF
once,TRBD2,TRBV5-3,TRBJ2-5,TGTGCCAGAAGCCGTAGACTAGCGGGGGCGGCCCAGTACTTC,CARSRRLAGAAQYF
.,TRBD1,TRBV27,TRBJ1-1,TGTGCCAGCCAGACCACGACAGGGGTCGGTGAAGCTTTCTTT,CASQTTTGVGEAFF
.,.,TRBV28,TRBJ2-3,TGTGCCAGCGTTTCGGGGGGCACAGATACGCAGTATTTT,CASVSGGTDTQYF
.,TRBD1,TRBV30,TRBJ1-1,TGTGCCTGGAGTGTAAGGGACAGGGAAGCTTTCTTT,CAWSVRDREAFF
.,.,TRBV14,TRBJ1-6,TGTGCCAGCAGCCTAAGGACTATTAATTCACCCCTCCACTTT,CASSLRTINSPLHF
.,TRBD1,TRBV4-1,TRBJ1-1,TGCGCCAGCAGCCCGAGACAGGGGGCGCGCACTGAAGCTTTCTTT,CASSPRQGARTEAFF
many,TRBD1,TRBV27,TRBJ2-1,TGTGCCAGCAAATTAAGGGACAGAACAATTAGCTCCTACAATGAGCAGTTCTTC,CASKLRDRTISSYNEQFF
.,.,TRBV5-7,TRBJ1-6,TGTGCCAGCAGCTTGGAACCGGGACAAATGGCCCACTCAAGTTCACCCCTCCACTTT,CASSLEPGQMAHSSSPLHF
.,.,TRBV18,TRBJ2-2,TGTGCCAGCTCACCACCGACGGGGACCGGGGAGCTGTTTTTT,CASSPPTGTGELFF
.,.,TRBV29-1,TRBJ2-2,TGCAGCGTTGGTAGAGGTACCGGGGAGCTGTTTTTT,CSVGRGTGELFF
.,.,TRBV15,TRBJ2-5,TGTGCCACCAGCAGAGATCTCGGCGTCTCGGGAGAGACCCAGTACTTC,CATSRDLGVSGETQYF
.,.,TRBV2,TRBJ1-5,TGTGCCAGCAGGTTGAGTTATAGCAATCAGCCCCAGCATTTT,CASRLSYSNQPQHF
.,.,TRBV4-3,TRBJ2-3,TGCGCCAGCAGCCAAGCCTACTCCCGATCCAGGGGTTGGACAGATACGCAGTATTTT,CASSQAYSRSRGWTDTQYF
.,.,TRBV29-1,TRBJ2-7,TGCAGCGTTGACCCCCCCCGGGGGATAAACTACGAGCAGTACTTC,CSVDPPRGINYEQYF
.,.,TRBV5-1,TRBJ1-4,TGCGCCAGCAGCTCTATGACTCAATCTAATGAAAAACTGTTTTTT,CASSSMTQSNEKLFF
.,TRBD1,TRBV7-2,TRBJ1-4,TGTGCCAGCAGCTTAGTTTCAGGGGGCGGAGAAAAACTGTTTTTT,CASSLVSGGGEKLFF
.,.,TRBV11-2,TRBJ2-2,TGTGCCAGCAGTACCCCGGGTCGGGGGAACACCGGGGAGCTGTTTTTT,CASSTPGRGNTGELFF
once,.,TRBV5-1,TRBJ2-5,TGCGCCAGCAGCTTGGGACCCTTGAGGCGGGAGACCCAGTACTTC,CASSLGPLRRETQYF
few,.,TRBV19,TRBJ1-4,TGTGCCAGTAGTTTACGGACTAATGAAAAACTGTTTTTT,CASSLRTNEKLFF
.,.,TRBV18,TRBJ2-2,TGTGCCAGCTCACCACGGCAGGGGTTAACCGGGGAGCTGTTTTTT,CASSPRQGLTGELFF
.,.,TRBV5-5,TRBJ1-2,TGTGCCAGCAGCCGTAGCGGTACCAACTATGGCTACACCTTC,CASSRSGTNYGYTF
.,TRBD2,TRBV5-4,TRBJ2-2,TGTGCCAGCAGCGGGCTAAAGCGGGGGGCGGTCGGGGAGCTGTTTTTT,CASSGLKRGAVGELFF
.,TRBD1,TRBV6-5,TRBJ1-4,TGTGCCAGCAGTTACGACAGGGTTCCTGAAAAACTGTTTTTT,CASSYDRVPEKLFF
.,TRBD1,TRBV28,TRBJ1-5,TGTGCCAGCAGCCCACAGGGGGCCGAAAGTCAGCCCCAGCATTTT,CASSPQGAESQPQHF
.,.,TRBV12-2,TRBJ2-6,TGTGCAAGTCTCACGGACACTGGGGCCAACGTCCTGACTTTC,CASLTDTGANVLTF
.,.,TRBV6-5,TRBJ2-1,TGTGCCAGCACGGCGGGCCCCTACAATGAGCAGTTCTTC,CASTAGPYNEQFF
.,.,TRBV3-1/TRBV3-2,TRBJ1-2,TGTGCCAGCAGCCAAGGGAGGGGCGGGAACTATGGCTACACCTTC,CASSQGRGGNYGYTF
.,TRBD1,TRBV7-8,TRBJ1-2,TGTGCCAGCAGCTTAATGCAGGGGGCAAACTACTATGGCTACACCTTC,CASSLMQGANYYGYTF
once,.,TRBV5-5,TRBJ1-3,TGTGCCAGCAGCTTATCACATACCAGGGAACCTGGAAACACCATATATTTT,CASSLSHTREPGNTIYF
.,TRBD1,TRBV18,TRBJ1-1,TGTGCCAGCTCACCCAGACAGGGAGAGAACACTGAAGCTTTCTTT,CASSPRQGENTEAFF
once,.,TRBV12-3/TRBV12-4,TRBJ1-1,TGTGCCAGCAGTTTAAAGAGTAACACTGAAGCTTTCTTT,CASSLKSNTEAFF
.,.,TRBV19,TRBJ1-4,TGTGCCAGTAAACGGGCAGGGGTCGAAAAACTGTTTTTT,CASKRAGVEKLFF
.,.,TRBV3-1/TRBV3-2,TRBJ2-5,TGTGCCAGCAGCCAAGATAGGGGGGGTCGAGAGACCCAGTACTTC,CASSQDRGGRETQYF
.,.,TRBV7-2,TRBJ2-7,TGTGCCAGCAGCCGGACAGTTCTTTCCTACGAGCAGTACTTC,CASSRTVLSYEQYF
few,TRBD1,TRBV7-2,TRBJ2-5,TGTGCCAGCAGCCCGGACAGGGGGCTCTTGGAGACCCAGTACTTC,CASSPDRGLLETQYF
.,TRBD1,TRBV6-4,TRBJ1-2,TGTGCCAGCAACACACCACCCGGGACAGTTATTATTAACTATGGCTACACCTTC,CASNTPPGTVIINYGYTF
.,.,TRBV14,TRBJ1-2,TGTGCCAGCAGGCCCAGGGGATTTAACTATGGCTACACCTTC,CASRPRGFNYGYTF
many,.,TRBV28,TRBJ1-5,TGTGCCAGCAGTACCCTTAGGGGAAGTGGCAATCAGCCCCAGCATTTT,CASSTLRGSGNQPQHF
few,TRBD1,TRBV11-2,TRBJ1-4,TGTGCCAGCAGCTTAGATATACAGGGGCGTGAAAAACTGTTTTTT,CASSLDIQGREKLFF